Given below is one T cell receptor (beta chain) in context. The data were taken from a study of blood T cell repertoires in COVID-19. Study-level information: Samples representing acute and convalescent COVID-19 were sourced from the United States, Italy and Spain. Sample material is recorded as cDNA or gDNA derived from T cells, B-cell-depleted T cells, or PBMCs.

In the study's own analysis: Cell counts per sample came from amplifying reference gene primers. Assay: immunoSEQ multiplex PCR; the TCRdb copy retains only in-frame clones and omits some. From that table come the V and J calls and clone size; the DNA was used to work out D and trimming. This sample has over 30,000 clones; 90% occur once, and the top ten carry around 10%. Per the germline V gene, CDR1 is KGHSH and CDR2 is LQKENI. CDR3 length equals 15 residues. With 4 bases clipped from V and 4 bases from J, the junction kept 7 bases outside the gene matches. This clonotype was obtained from a man aged 70-80 years with acute or convalescent COVID-19. This sequence joins TRBV18 and TRBJ2-3; the match to TRBD1 covers 8 bases. The sequencing sample was made of peripheral blood. CDR3 residues: CASSLSDRGSDTQYF. CDR3 sequence (DNA): TGTGCCAGCTCACTCTCCGACAGGGGATCAGATACGCAGTATTTT.